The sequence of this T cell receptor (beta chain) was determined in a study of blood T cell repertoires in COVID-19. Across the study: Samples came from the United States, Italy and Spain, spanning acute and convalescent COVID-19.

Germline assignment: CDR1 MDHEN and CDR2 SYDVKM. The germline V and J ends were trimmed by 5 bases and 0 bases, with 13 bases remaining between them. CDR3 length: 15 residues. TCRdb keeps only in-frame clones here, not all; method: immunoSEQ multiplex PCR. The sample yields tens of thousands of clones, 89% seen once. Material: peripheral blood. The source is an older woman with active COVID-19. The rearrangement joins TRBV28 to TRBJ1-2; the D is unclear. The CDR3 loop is CASSTPGPTNYGYTF. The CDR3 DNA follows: TGTGCCAGCAGTACCCCAGGCCCCACTAACTATGGCTACACCTTC.